This TCR beta chain stems from a study of PD-1 blockade in classical Hodgkin lymphoma. Here immunoSEQ multiplex PCR was the method, and the copy in TCRdb shows in-frame clones only, minus some. The repertoire holds 20,000 to 30,000 clones, with more than 60% as singletons. This CDR3 contains 16 residues. In germline, CDR1 is MDHEN, CDR2 SYDVKM. Trimming took 8 bases from V and 2 from J; bases not matched to a gene: 14. Each patient's relapse followed autologous stem cell transplantation, and brentuximab vedotin exposure varied. The receptor was isolated from a human donor with classical Hodgkin lymphoma. This chain connects TRBV28 to TRBJ2-7; 8 bases fit TRBD1. Sequenced here: peripheral blood mononuclear cells (PBMCs), sampled before the second cycle of nivolumab. In nucleotides, the CDR3 is TGTGCCAGCTATCCTTCGGACGGGACAGGAACCTACGAGCAGTACTTC. This encodes CASYPSDGTGTYEQYF.